This T cell receptor (beta chain) was recovered during a study of radiotherapy plus CTLA-4 blockade in lung cancer. Study as a whole: The study recorded objective responses in roughly 20% of patients and disease control in approximately 31%.

In this sample, this clone turned up once. Here immunoSEQ multiplex PCR was the method, and the copy in TCRdb shows in-frame clones only, minus some. The table includes just under 60,000 clones, 70% to 85% detected once. This clonotype was sampled from a human donor with non-small cell lung cancer who had a partial response to radiotherapy plus ipilimumab. This material consisted of peripheral blood, taken from a patient treated with radiotherapy plus ipilimumab.

Here the CDR3 reads CASSTLEGSGNTIYF. CDR3 in DNA: TGTGCCAGCAGCACCTTGGAGGGATCTGGAAACACCATATATTTT. The rearrangement links TRBV9 to TRBJ1-3; D not certain. V was trimmed by 4 bases and J by 1 base, leaving 12 bases between them. CDR3 length: 15 residues. Germline V gives CDR1 SGDLS, CDR2 YYNGEE.